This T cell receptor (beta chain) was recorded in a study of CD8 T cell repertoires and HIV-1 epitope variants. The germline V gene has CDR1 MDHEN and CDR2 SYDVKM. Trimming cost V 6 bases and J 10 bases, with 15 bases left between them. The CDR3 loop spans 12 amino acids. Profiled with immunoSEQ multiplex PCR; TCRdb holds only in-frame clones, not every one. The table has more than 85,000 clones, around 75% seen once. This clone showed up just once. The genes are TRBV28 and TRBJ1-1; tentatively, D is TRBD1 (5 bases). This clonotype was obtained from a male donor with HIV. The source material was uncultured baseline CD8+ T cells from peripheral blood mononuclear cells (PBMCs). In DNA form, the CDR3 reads TGTGCCAGCAGCAAATCCAGGGTATTAGCTTTCTTT. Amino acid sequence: CASSKSRVLAFF.